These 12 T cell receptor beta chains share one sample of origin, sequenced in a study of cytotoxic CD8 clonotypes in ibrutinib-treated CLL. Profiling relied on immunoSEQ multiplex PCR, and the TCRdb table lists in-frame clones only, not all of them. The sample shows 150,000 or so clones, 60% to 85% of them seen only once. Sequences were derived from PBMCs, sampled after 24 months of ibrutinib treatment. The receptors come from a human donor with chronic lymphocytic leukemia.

The CDR3 loop is CASSIRQGPNTEAFF. CDR3 coding DNA: TGTGCCAGCAGCATAAGACAGGGTCCGAACACTGAAGCTTTCTTT. The V call is TRBV7-9, the J call TRBJ1-1; 7 nucleotides match TRBD1. The CDR3 extends over 15 amino acids. The V gene end was trimmed by 5 bases and the J gene end by 1 base; junction bases not matched to a gene: 7. The germline gives CDR1 SEHNR, CDR2 FQNEAQ (reference sequence).

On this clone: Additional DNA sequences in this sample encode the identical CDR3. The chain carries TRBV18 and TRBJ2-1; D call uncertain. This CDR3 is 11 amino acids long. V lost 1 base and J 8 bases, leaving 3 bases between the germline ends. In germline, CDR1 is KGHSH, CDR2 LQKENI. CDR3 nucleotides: TGTGCCAGCTCACCACGCGATGAGCAGTTCTTC. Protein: CASSPRDEQFF.

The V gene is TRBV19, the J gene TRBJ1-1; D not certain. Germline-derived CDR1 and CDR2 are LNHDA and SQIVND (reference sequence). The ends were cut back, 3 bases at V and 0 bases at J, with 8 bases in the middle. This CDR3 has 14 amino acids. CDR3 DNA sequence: TGTGCCAGTAGTATGGCAGCTCTGAACACTGAAGCTTTCTTT. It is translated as CASSMAALNTEAFF. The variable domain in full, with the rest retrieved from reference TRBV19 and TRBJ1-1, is DGGITQSPKYLFRKEGQNVTLSCEQNLNHDAMYWYRQDPGQGLRLIYYSQIVNDFQKGDIAEGYSVSREKKESFPLTVTSAQKNPTAFYLCASSMAALNTEAFFGQGTRLTVV.

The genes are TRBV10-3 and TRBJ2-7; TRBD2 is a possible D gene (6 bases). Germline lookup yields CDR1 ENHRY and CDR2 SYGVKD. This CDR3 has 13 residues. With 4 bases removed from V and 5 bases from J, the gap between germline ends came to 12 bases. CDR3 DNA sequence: TGTGCCATCAGTGCGGAGGGTGAAAACGAGCAGTACTTC. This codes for CAISAEGENEQYF.

For the CDR3, the DNA is TGTGCCAGCAGGACAGCTAGCACAGATACGCAGTATTTT. Amino acids: CASRTASTDTQYF. V and J are TRBV21-1 and TRBJ2-3; the table's D gene call, TRBD1, was not cross checked with the DNA. TRBV21-1 counts as a pseudogene. This CDR3 region has 13 residues.

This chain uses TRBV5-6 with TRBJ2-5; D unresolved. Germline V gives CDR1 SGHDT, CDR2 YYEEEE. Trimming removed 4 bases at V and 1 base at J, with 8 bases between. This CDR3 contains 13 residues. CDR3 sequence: CASSPPSQETQYF. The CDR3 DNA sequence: TGTGCCAGCAGCCCCCCGAGCCAAGAGACCCAGTACTTC.

The CDR3 loop is CASSETRTGWNEQFF. DNA of the CDR3: TGTGCCAGCAGTGAGACCCGGACAGGGTGGAATGAGCAGTTCTTC. The V and J genes are TRBV2 and TRBJ2-1; 8 bases line up with TRBD1. This CDR3 spans 15 amino acids. Germline lookup yields CDR1 SNHLY and CDR2 FYNNEI. Trimming removed 3 bases from V and 7 bases from J; junction bases left unmatched: 8.

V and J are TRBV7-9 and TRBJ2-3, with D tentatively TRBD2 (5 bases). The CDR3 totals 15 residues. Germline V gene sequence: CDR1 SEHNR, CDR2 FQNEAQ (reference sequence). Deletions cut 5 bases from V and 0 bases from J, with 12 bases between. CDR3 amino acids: CASSRTLASTDTQYF. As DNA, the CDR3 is TGTGCCAGCAGCCGGACTTTAGCTAGCACAGATACGCAGTATTTT.

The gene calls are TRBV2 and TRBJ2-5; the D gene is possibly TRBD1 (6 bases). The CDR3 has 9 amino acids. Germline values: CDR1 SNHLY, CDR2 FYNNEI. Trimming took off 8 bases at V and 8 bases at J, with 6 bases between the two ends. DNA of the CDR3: TGTGCCAGCGGGGGCACCCAGTACTTC. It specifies CASGGTQYF. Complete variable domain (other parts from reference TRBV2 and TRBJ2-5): EPEVTQTPSHQVTQMGQEVILRCVPISNHLYFYWYRQILGQKVEFLVSFYNNEISEKSEIFDDQFSVERPDGSNFTLKIRSTKLEDSAMYFCASGGTQYFGPGTRLLVL.

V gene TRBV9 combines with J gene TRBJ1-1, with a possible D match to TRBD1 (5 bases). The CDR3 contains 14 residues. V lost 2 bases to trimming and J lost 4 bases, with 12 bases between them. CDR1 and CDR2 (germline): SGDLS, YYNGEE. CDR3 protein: CASSVGAGPTEAFF. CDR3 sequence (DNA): TGTGCCAGCAGCGTCGGGGCGGGCCCCACTGAAGCTTTCTTT.

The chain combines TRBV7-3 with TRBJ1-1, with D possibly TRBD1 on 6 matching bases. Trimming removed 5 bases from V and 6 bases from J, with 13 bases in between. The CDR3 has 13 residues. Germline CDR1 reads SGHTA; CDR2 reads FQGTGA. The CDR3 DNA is TGTGCCAGCAGCCCCCGGGGGGCCGCTGAAGCTTTCTTT. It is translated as CASSPRGAAEAFF.

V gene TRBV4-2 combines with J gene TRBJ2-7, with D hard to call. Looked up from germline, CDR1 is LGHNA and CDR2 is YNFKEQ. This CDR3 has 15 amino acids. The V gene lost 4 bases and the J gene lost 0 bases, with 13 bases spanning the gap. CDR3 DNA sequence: TGTGCCAGCAGCCTCGGACGGCTCACCTCCTACGAGCAGTACTTC. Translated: CASSLGRLTSYEQYF.